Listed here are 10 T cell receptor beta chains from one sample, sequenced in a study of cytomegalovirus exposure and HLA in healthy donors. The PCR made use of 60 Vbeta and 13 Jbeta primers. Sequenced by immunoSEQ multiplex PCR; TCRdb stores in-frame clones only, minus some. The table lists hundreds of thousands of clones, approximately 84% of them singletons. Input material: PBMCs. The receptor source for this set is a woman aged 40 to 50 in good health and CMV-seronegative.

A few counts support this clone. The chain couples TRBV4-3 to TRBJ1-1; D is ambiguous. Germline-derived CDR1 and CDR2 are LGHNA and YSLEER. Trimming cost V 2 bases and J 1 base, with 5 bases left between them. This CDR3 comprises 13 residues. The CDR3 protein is CASSQYRNTEAFF. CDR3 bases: TGCGCCAGCAGCCAATACAGGAACACTGAAGCTTTCTTT.

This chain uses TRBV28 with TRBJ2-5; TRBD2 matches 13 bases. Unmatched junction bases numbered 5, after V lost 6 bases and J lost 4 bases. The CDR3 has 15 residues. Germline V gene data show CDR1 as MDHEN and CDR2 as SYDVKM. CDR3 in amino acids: CASRLGTSGAETQYF. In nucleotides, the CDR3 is TGTGCCAGCAGATTAGGGACTAGCGGGGCAGAGACCCAGTACTTC.

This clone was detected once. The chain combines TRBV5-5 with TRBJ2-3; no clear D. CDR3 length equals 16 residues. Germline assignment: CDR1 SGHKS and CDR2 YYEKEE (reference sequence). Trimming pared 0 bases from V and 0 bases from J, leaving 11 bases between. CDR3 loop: CASSLGATTSTDTQYF. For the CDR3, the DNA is TGTGCCAGCAGCTTGGGGGCTACCACTAGCACAGATACGCAGTATTTT.

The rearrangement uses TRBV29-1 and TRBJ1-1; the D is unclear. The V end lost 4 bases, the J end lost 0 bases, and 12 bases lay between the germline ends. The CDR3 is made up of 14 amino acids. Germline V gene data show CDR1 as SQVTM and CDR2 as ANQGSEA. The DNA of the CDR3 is TGCAGCGTTGGGGCAGAACCTATGAACACTGAAGCTTTCTTT. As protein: CSVGAEPMNTEAFF.

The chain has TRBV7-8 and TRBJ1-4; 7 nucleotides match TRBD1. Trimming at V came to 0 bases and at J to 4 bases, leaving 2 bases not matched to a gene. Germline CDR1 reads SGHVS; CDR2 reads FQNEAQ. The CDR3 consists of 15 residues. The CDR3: CASSLATGINEKLFF. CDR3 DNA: TGTGCCAGCAGCTTAGCGACAGGGATTAATGAAAAACTGTTTTTT.

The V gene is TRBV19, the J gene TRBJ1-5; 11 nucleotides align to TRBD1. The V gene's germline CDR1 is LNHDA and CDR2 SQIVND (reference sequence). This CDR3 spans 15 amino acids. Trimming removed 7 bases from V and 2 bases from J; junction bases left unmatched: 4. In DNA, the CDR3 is TGTGCCAGTACCGCGGACAGGGGGCGCAATCAGCCCCAGCATTTT. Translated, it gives CASTADRGRNQPQHF.

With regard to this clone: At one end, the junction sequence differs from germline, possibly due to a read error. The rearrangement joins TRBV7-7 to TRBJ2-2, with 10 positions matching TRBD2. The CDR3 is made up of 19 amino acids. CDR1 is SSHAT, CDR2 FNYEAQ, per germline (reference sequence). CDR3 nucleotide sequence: TGTGCTAGCAGCTCGGGAGGGACTAGCGAGAATCTGAACACCGGGGAGCTGTTTTTT. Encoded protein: CASSSGGTSENLNTGELFF.

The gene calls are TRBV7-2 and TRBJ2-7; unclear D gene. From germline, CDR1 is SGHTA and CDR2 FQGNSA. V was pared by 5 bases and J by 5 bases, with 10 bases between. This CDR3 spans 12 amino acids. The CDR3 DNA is TGTGCCAGCAGCCTACAGACGAACGAGCAGTACTTC. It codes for CASSLQTNEQYF.

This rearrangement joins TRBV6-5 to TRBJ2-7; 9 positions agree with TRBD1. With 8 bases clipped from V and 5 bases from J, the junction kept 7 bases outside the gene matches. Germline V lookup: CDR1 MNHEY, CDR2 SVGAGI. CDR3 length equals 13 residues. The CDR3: CASGRTGVNEQYF. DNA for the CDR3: TGTGCCAGCGGGAGGACAGGGGTTAACGAGCAGTACTTC.

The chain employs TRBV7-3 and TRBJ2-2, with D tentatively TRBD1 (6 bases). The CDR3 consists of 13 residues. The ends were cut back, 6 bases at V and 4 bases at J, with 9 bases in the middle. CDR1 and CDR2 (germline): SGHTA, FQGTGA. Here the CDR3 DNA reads TGTGCCAGCAGAGGGGGTTCCACCGGGGAGCTGTTTTTT. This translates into CASRGGSTGELFF.